Below are 9 T cell receptor beta chains sequenced from a single sample in a study of blood T cell repertoires in COVID-19. Generated by immunoSEQ multiplex PCR, the TCRdb table keeps only in-frame clones and is missing some. The table includes about 64,000 clones, over 75% detected once. Sequences were obtained from peripheral blood. These TCRs come from a woman over 75 with active COVID-19.

The CDR3 spells CASSLDTLHTDTQYF. In DNA form, the CDR3 reads TGTGCCAGCAGCTTGGACACCCTTCACACAGATACGCAGTATTTT. The chain combines TRBV5-4 with TRBJ2-3, with D unresolved. This CDR3 spans 15 amino acids. V gave up 0 bases and J gave up 2 bases, with 10 bases separating them. CDR1 is SGHNT, CDR2 YYREEE, per germline (reference sequence).

This rearrangement joins TRBV28 to TRBJ2-7; TRBD2 matches at 8 bases. The CDR3 runs 14 residues. Per the germline V gene, CDR1 is MDHEN and CDR2 is SYDVKM. V gave up 10 bases and J gave up 3 bases; unmatched junction bases: 11. Here the CDR3 reads CATNGGAARYEQYV. The CDR3 DNA reads TGTGCCACCAACGGGGGGGCCGCCCGCTACGAGCAGTACGTC.

The rearrangement joins TRBV3-1 (or the pseudogene TRBV3-2) to TRBJ1-1; 9 bases are shared with TRBD1. V trimming: 4 bases; J trimming: 5 bases; junction bases outside the gene matches: 11. The CDR3 is made up of 16 amino acids. The V gene's germline CDR1 is LGHDT and CDR2 YNNKEL (reference sequence). CDR3 in DNA: TGTGCCAGCAGCCGAACAGGGGGCGAAGTTAGTACTGAAGCTTTCTTT. As protein: CASSRTGGEVSTEAFF.

This chain links TRBV2 with TRBJ2-7; 10 positions match TRBD1. With V trimmed by 6 bases and J by 5 bases, 7 bases remained unmatched. The CDR3 has 14 amino acids. Germline CDR1 and CDR2: SNHLY and FYNNEI. The chain's CDR3 is CASRTGTGVDEQYF. In DNA form, the CDR3 reads TGTGCCAGCAGGACCGGGACAGGGGTTGACGAGCAGTACTTC.

On this clone: At the DNA level, this CDR3 is encoded by other sequences in the same sample as well. The V and J genes are TRBV18 and TRBJ2-3, with TRBD2 matching over 12 bases. CDR1 and CDR2 (germline): KGHSH, LQKENI. The CDR3 consists of 14 residues. Trimming removed 6 bases from V and 5 bases from J; junction bases left unmatched: 3. This chain's CDR3 is CASSPGLAGDTQYF. CDR3 DNA: TGTGCCAGCTCTCCGGGACTAGCGGGAGATACGCAGTATTTT.

As concerns this clone: Other DNA sequences of this sample code for an identical CDR3. The chain recombines TRBV7-2 with TRBJ1-1; D perhaps matches TRBD1 (5 bases). The CDR3 sequence is 15 residues long. V gave up 4 bases and J gave up 1 base, with 13 bases separating them. The V gene's germline CDR1 is SGHTA and CDR2 FQGNSA. CDR3 nucleotides: TGTGCCAGCAGCTCACTCGGGGGAGGGAACACTGAAGCTTTCTTT. Its protein is CASSSLGGGNTEAFF.

J is TRBJ2-7 and V is TRBV6-6, with 10 nucleotides matching TRBD1. CDR1 is MNHNY, CDR2 SVGAGI, per germline (reference sequence). The ends lost 5 bases at V and 2 bases at J; junction bases unmatched: 33. The CDR3 consists of 24 residues. The CDR3 coding sequence is TGTGCCAGCAGTCGCTTGGGAGACAGGGGGCCTGGGACTAGTTTGTTTGGCCTAGCCTACGAGCAGTACTTC. Its translation: CASSRLGDRGPGTSLFGLAYEQYF.

The chain couples TRBV7-9 to TRBJ1-2, with D uncertain. V shed 5 bases and J shed 7 bases, with 11 bases lying between them. Germline CDR1 is SEHNR and CDR2 is FQNEAQ (reference sequence). The CDR3 has 12 amino acids. As DNA, the CDR3 is TGTGCCAGCAGCCGAGAAACTCTTGGCTACACCTTC. It specifies CASSRETLGYTF.

This chain connects TRBV11-2 to TRBJ2-5; D unresolved. V lost 4 bases, J lost 5 bases, and 5 bases lay in between. Germline-derived CDR1 and CDR2 are SGHAT and FQNNGV. This CDR3 is 11 amino acids long. The CDR3 protein is CASSSVETQYF. In DNA form, the CDR3 reads TGTGCCAGCAGCTCCGTTGAGACCCAGTACTTC.